Reported below is one T cell receptor (beta chain). Its target is unknown. This specimen comes from a study of long-term antiretroviral therapy in people with HIV. The assay, immunoSEQ v3.0, was run at survey level. Sequencing had a target that covered roughly 35,000-55,000 T-cell genomes per sample. The table came from immunoSEQ multiplex PCR; TCRdb's copy has only in-frame clones and leaves some out. The table records about 16,000 clones, 85% to 90% of them present only once. Study-wide results and caveats: Pre-ART expanded TRB clones stayed dominant throughout, though often decreasing after ART. Repertoires looked antigen-experienced, with only a slight naive shift after ART.

This CDR3 comprises 15 residues. Germline V gives CDR1 LGHNA, CDR2 YSLEER. Trimming removed 0 bases from V and 1 base from J, with 7 bases in between. The V gene is TRBV4-3, the J gene TRBJ2-4; no firm D call. This TCR came from a woman aged 25 to 45 with HIV. The input for sequencing was unsorted PBMCs, taken more than 2.2 years before starting antiretroviral therapy. The CDR3 sequence is CASSQDHKAKNIQYF. CDR3 sequence (DNA): TGCGCCAGCAGCCAAGATCATAAGGCCAAAAACATTCAGTACTTC.